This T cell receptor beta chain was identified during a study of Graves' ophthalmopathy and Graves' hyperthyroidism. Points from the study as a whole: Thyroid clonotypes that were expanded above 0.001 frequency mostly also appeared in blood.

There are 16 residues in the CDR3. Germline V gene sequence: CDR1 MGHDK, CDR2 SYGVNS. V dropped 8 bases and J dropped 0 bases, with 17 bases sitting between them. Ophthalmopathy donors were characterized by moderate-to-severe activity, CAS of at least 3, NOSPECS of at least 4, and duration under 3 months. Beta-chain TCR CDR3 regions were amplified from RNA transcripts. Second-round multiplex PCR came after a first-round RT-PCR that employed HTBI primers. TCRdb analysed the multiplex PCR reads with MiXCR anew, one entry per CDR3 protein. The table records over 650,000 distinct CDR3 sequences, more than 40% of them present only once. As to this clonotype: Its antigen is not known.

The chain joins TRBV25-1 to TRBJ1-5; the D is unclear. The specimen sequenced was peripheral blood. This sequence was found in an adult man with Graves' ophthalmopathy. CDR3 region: CASSRGNPNSNQPQHF. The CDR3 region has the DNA TGTGCCAGCTCACGAGGAAACCCGAATAGCAATCAGCCCCAGCATTTT.